The 17 T cell receptor beta chains listed next were all sequenced from one sample in a study of cytomegalovirus exposure and HLA in healthy donors. The data were produced by immunoSEQ multiplex PCR, yet TCRdb's version contains in-frame clones alone and is incomplete. The data hold a few hundred thousand clones, with 88% observed a single time. The specimen was PBMCs. These receptors all stem from a young man in good health and CMV-seronegative.

The chain links TRBV19 to TRBJ2-2; maybe TRBD1 (6 bases). This CDR3 has 14 amino acids. V shed 2 bases and J shed 6 bases, with 10 bases lying between them. Per germline, CDR1 LNHDA and CDR2 SQIVND (reference sequence). This chain's CDR3 is CASSIQGRPGELFF. The CDR3 DNA reads TGTGCCAGTAGTATACAGGGGAGACCCGGGGAGCTGTTTTTT.

The J gene is TRBJ2-3, the V gene TRBV11-2; 9 nucleotides align to TRBD2. V shed 0 bases, J shed 1 base, and the junction held 2 bases outside the gene matches. In germline, CDR1 is SGHAT, CDR2 FQNNGV. The length of the CDR3 is 16 residues. Here the CDR3 DNA reads TGTGCCAGCAGCTTAGATCGCGGGGGGGGCACAGATACGCAGTATTTT. Translation: CASSLDRGGGTDTQYF.

In its sample, this clone was seen once. V usage is TRBV6-1 and J usage is TRBJ1-4; TRBD1 might be the D (6 bases). The CDR3 totals 14 residues. Per the germline V gene, CDR1 is MNHNS and CDR2 is SASEGT. V was trimmed by 5 bases and J by 2 bases, leaving 9 bases between them. CDR3: CASSFGGTNEKLFF. CDR3 nucleotide sequence: TGTGCCAGCAGTTTTGGGGGCACTAATGAAAAACTGTTTTTT.

The chain couples TRBV11-2 to TRBJ1-3; 10 nucleotides agree with TRBD1. Germline CDR1 reads SGHAT; CDR2 reads FQNNGV. V shed 5 bases and J 0 bases; nucleotides not matched to a gene: 7. The CDR3 is 17 residues long. The CDR3 sequence is CASSLGQGHLSGNTIYF. For the CDR3, the DNA is TGTGCCAGCAGCCTGGGACAGGGGCACCTCTCTGGAAACACCATATATTTT.

The genes are TRBV29-1 and TRBJ2-3, with D perhaps TRBD2 (6 bases). Germline lookup yields CDR1 SQVTM and CDR2 ANQGSEA. The CDR3 runs to 14 residues. Between the trimmed V and J ends, which lost 4 bases and 10 bases, there was a span of 21 bases. In nucleotides, the CDR3 is TGCAGCGTTGGCTGGGCAGGGAGGAATTCGGCGCAGTATTTT. Translation: CSVGWAGRNSAQYF.

The CDR3 DNA reads TGCGCCAGCAGCCCAGGACATAACTACAATGAGCAGTTCTTC. It specifies CASSPGHNYNEQFF. The V and J genes are TRBV4-1 and TRBJ2-1; D possibly corresponds to TRBD1 (5 bases). With 4 bases removed from V and 3 bases from J, the gap between germline ends came to 10 bases. Germline V lookup: CDR1 MGHRA, CDR2 YSYEKL. The CDR3 totals 14 residues.

In this sample, this clone turned up once. J is TRBJ2-2 and V is TRBV5-4; 9 positions agree with TRBD1. Germline CDR1 reads SGHNT; CDR2 reads YYREEE (reference sequence). V shed 4 bases and J 3 bases; nucleotides not matched to a gene: 4. This CDR3 region has 15 residues. The CDR3 coding sequence is TGTGCCAGCAGCACCGGGACAGGGTACACCGGGGAGCTGTTTTTT. It yields the protein CASSTGTGYTGELFF.

The CDR3 loop reads CASSFSGSSYNEQFF. The CDR3 bases are TGCGCCAGCAGTTTTAGCGGCAGCTCCTACAATGAGCAGTTCTTC. The chain recombines TRBV10-1 with TRBJ2-1; possibly TRBD2 for D (6 bases). Germline values: CDR1 WNHNN, CDR2 SYGVQD (reference sequence). CDR3 length: 15 residues. Trimming cost V 5 bases and J 0 bases, with 11 bases left between them.

The J gene is TRBJ2-1, the V gene TRBV21-1; TRBD1 reflects the table's D call only, with no check against the DNA. TRBV21-1 is a known pseudogene. This CDR3 spans 14 amino acids. The CDR3 nucleotides read TGTGCCAGCAGCAAATACACAGGGTGCAATGAGCAGTTCTTC. Translated: CASSKYTGCNEQFF.

The V gene is TRBV5-1, the J gene TRBJ1-5; TRBD1 agrees at 8 bases. This CDR3 has 14 residues. Germline loops: CDR1 SGHRS, CDR2 YFSETQ. J gave up 9 bases and V 5 bases, and 10 bases lay outside the gene matches. The CDR3 bases are TGCGCCAGCAGAGATACTACAGGGGGAGGGCCCCAGCATTTT. Its protein is CASRDTTGGGPQHF.

The chain couples TRBV12-5 to TRBJ2-5; 7 bases line up with TRBD2. The junction had 4 bases not matched to a gene; V was cut back by 1 base and J by 2 bases. CDR3 size: 15 residues. From germline, CDR1 is LGHNT and CDR2 FRNRAP. This CDR3 is CASGLGLAEQETQYF. In DNA, the CDR3 is TGTGCTAGTGGTTTGGGGCTAGCGGAGCAAGAGACCCAGTACTTC.

This chain joins TRBV25-1 and TRBJ2-6, with 10 positions matching TRBD1. The CDR3 spans 18 residues. CDR1 MGHDK and CDR2 SYGVNS come from the germline V gene. J was trimmed by 0 bases and V by 2 bases; bases with no gene match: 4. The CDR3 here is CASSEGGQGSSGANVLTF. In DNA, the CDR3 is TGTGCCAGCAGTGAAGGGGGACAGGGGTCCTCTGGGGCCAACGTCCTGACTTTC.

This sequence joins TRBV6-6 and TRBJ1-1, with 7 bases aligning to TRBD1. CDR1 MNHNY and CDR2 SVGAGI come from the germline V gene (reference sequence). The CDR3 consists of 14 residues. The ends lost 6 bases at V and 2 bases at J; junction bases unmatched: 6. The CDR3 DNA reads as TGTGCCAGCAGGGAGACAGGGTTCAACACTGAAGCTTTCTTT. Translation: CASRETGFNTEAFF.

This sequence joins TRBV7-9 and TRBJ2-1, with D possibly being TRBD1 (6 bases). V was pared by 3 bases and J by 8 bases, with 14 bases between. This CDR3 has 14 residues. Germline loops: CDR1 SEHNR, CDR2 FQNEAQ (reference sequence). The CDR3 DNA reads as TGTGCCAGCAGCTTCGGCAGGGGTAGGGATGAGCAGTTCTTC. This codes for CASSFGRGRDEQFF.

The chain combines TRBV29-1 with TRBJ2-3; D uncertain. Trimming pared 1 base from V and 7 bases from J, leaving 12 bases between. Germline CDR1 and CDR2: SQVTM and ANQGSEA. The CDR3 runs to 13 residues. This CDR3 reads CSVEGVERNTQYF. The CDR3 nucleotides read TGCAGCGTTGAAGGAGTCGAACGCAATACGCAGTATTTT.

CDR3 in amino acids: CASSFRRGDNEQFF. The CDR3 DNA follows: TGTGCCAGCAGCTTTCGCAGGGGAGACAATGAGCAGTTCTTC. The chain joins TRBV5-4 to TRBJ2-1; perhaps TRBD1 as D (6 bases). With 2 bases removed from V and 5 bases from J, the gap between germline ends came to 11 bases. Per germline, CDR1 SGHNT and CDR2 YYREEE (reference sequence). This CDR3 contains 14 residues. The whole variable domain, remainder taken from reference TRBV5-4 and TRBJ2-1, is ETGVTQSPTHLIKTRGQQVTLRCSSQSGHNTVSWYQQALGQGPQFIFQYYREEENGRGNFPPRFSGLQFPNYSSELNVNALELDDSALYLCASSFRRGDNEQFFGPGTRLTVL.

J is TRBJ2-2 and V is TRBV27; 9 bases map to TRBD1. This CDR3 comprises 15 residues. Germline V gene lookup returns CDR1 MNHEY and CDR2 SMNVEV (reference sequence). V shed 8 bases and J 3 bases; nucleotides not matched to a gene: 7. The CDR3 nucleotides read TGTGCCAGCGGAAGGGACAGGGTGGACACCGGGGAGCTGTTTTTT. Translation: CASGRDRVDTGELFF.